The 15 T cell receptor beta chains listed next were all sequenced from one sample in a study of shared clonotypes between healthy human individuals. The protocol was immunoSEQ multiplex PCR, while the TCRdb copy is restricted to in-frame clones and leaves out a portion. The sample holds approximately 2,000,000 clones, approximately 90% seen once. The specimen was naive CD4+ T cells from PBMCs. Subset denoted: CD45RA+ positively selected. The source is a man aged 18-30 years in good health. Some clones in this sample may be carry-over from other donors' samples.

This chain links TRBV9 with TRBJ1-1; no clear D gene. Germline lookup yields CDR1 SGDLS and CDR2 YYNGEE. V was cut by 4 bases and J by 4 bases, with 17 bases left in between. The CDR3 is 15 amino acids. The CDR3 DNA is TGTGCCAGCAGCCCCCACACAGCATCGCCCACTGAAGCTTTCTTT. This gives the protein CASSPHTASPTEAFF.

The chain couples TRBV5-5 to TRBJ2-7, with TRBD2 as a possible D gene (5 bases). Trimming stripped 4 bases from V and 1 base from J, with 12 bases between. Germline V gene data show CDR1 as SGHKS and CDR2 as YYEKEE (reference sequence). This CDR3 contains 14 residues. The DNA of the CDR3 is TGTGCCAGCAGCGGGGTGGGGAGTTCCTACGAGCAGTACTTC. As protein: CASSGVGSSYEQYF.

The V call is TRBV7-2, the J call TRBJ1-2, with 9 positions matching TRBD1. V shed 6 bases and J 4 bases; nucleotides not matched to a gene: 6. CDR1 is SGHTA, CDR2 FQGNSA, per germline. CDR3 size: 14 residues. The CDR3 bases are TGTGCCAGCAGTCGGGACAGGGCTAGCTATGGCTACACCTTC. Protein sequence: CASSRDRASYGYTF.

The chain couples TRBV18 to TRBJ2-7, with TRBD2 matching over 8 bases. Germline assignment: CDR1 KGHSH and CDR2 LQKENI. The CDR3 spans 16 residues. The J segment lost 0 bases and the V segment lost 1 base, leaving 5 bases of the junction unmatched. CDR3 amino acids: CASSPLAGGPSYEQYF. In DNA form, the CDR3 reads TGTGCCAGCTCACCACTCGCGGGAGGCCCCTCCTACGAGCAGTACTTC.

The rearrangement links TRBV27 to TRBJ2-7; D is perhaps TRBD2 (6 bases). The V end was cut by 3 bases, the J end by 4 bases, with 13 bases between. CDR1 is MNHEY, CDR2 SMNVEV, per germline (reference sequence). This CDR3 region has 14 residues. CDR3 sequence: CASSLAGSGYEQYF. CDR3 nucleotides: TGTGCCAGCAGTTTGGCCGGGAGCGGGTACGAGCAGTACTTC.

This clone was seen a few times. The chain uses TRBV30 and TRBJ1-5; D not resolved. From germline, CDR1 is GTSNPN and CDR2 SVGIG (reference sequence). V lost 0 bases, J lost 5 bases, and 5 bases lay in between. This CDR3 contains 12 residues. The CDR3 is CAWSVHDQPQHF. The DNA of the CDR3 is TGTGCCTGGAGTGTGCACGATCAGCCCCAGCATTTT.

The chain recombines TRBV22-1 with TRBJ1-5. TRBV22-1 is a pseudogene locus. CDR3 length: 14 amino acids. CDR3 sequence reads: CPGSAYRGVQPQHF. The CDR3, as DNA: TGTCCTGGGAGCGCGTACAGAGGGGTACAGCCCCAGCATTTT.

The rearrangement links TRBV28 to TRBJ2-1, with 13 bases identical to TRBD2. The CDR3 loop spans 16 amino acids. V shed 5 bases, J shed 7 bases, and the junction held 8 bases outside the gene matches. The germline CDR1 and CDR2 sequences are MDHEN and SYDVKM. The CDR3 is CASSTRTSGSPNEQFF. The CDR3 DNA sequence: TGTGCCAGCAGTACCAGGACTAGCGGGAGTCCAAATGAGCAGTTCTTC.

The V call is TRBV7-3, the J call TRBJ2-3; 7 bases map to TRBD2. CDR1 SGHTA and CDR2 FQGTGA come from the germline V gene. There are 17 residues in the CDR3. V shed 1 base, J shed 1 base, and the junction held 8 bases outside the gene matches. CDR3 bases: TGTGCCAGCAGCTTAAGGGTTCAGCGGGGACGCACAGATACGCAGTATTTT. Encoded protein: CASSLRVQRGRTDTQYF.

This chain joins TRBV5-1 and TRBJ1-3; D remains ambiguous. With 5 bases removed from V and 0 bases from J, the gap between germline ends came to 12 bases. Germline V lookup: CDR1 SGHRS, CDR2 YFSETQ. This CDR3 contains 15 residues. CDR3 sequence reads: CASRSESHSGNTIYF. The CDR3 nucleotides read TGCGCCAGCAGATCCGAAAGCCACTCTGGAAACACCATATATTTT.

On this clone: Other DNA sequences from this sample encode an identical CDR3 as well. The gene calls are TRBV5-1 and TRBJ1-4; D remains unclear. The CDR3 consists of 15 residues. Germline V gene lookup returns CDR1 SGHRS and CDR2 YFSETQ. V was trimmed by 0 bases and J by 0 bases, leaving 6 bases between them. In DNA, the CDR3 is TGCGCCAGCAGCTTGGGTGGTGCAACTAATGAAAAACTGTTTTTT. Protein: CASSLGGATNEKLFF.

V is TRBV9 and J is TRBJ2-7; perhaps TRBD1 as D (6 bases). The CDR3 loop spans 15 amino acids. The V end was cut by 3 bases, the J end by 3 bases, with 16 bases between. The germline V gene has CDR1 SGDLS and CDR2 YYNGEE. CDR3 sequence reads: CASSAMGAGDYEQYF. For the CDR3, the DNA is TGTGCCAGCAGCGCCATGGGGGCAGGGGACTACGAGCAGTACTTC.

This chain uses TRBV28 with TRBJ2-1; D is possibly TRBD2 (6 bases). CDR1 is MDHEN and CDR2 is SYDVKM in the germline V gene. Trimming shortened V by 4 bases and J by 10 bases, and 17 bases separated the two germline ends. The CDR3 extends over 14 amino acids. CDR3 bases: TGTGCCAGCAGTTCCGGGACTTCCCGCCGAGAGCAGTTCTTC. Encoded protein: CASSSGTSRREQFF.

The chain carries TRBV5-4 and TRBJ2-7, with D perhaps being TRBD1 or TRBD2 (6 bases each). Looked up from germline, CDR1 is SGHNT and CDR2 is YYREEE (reference sequence). The germline V and J ends were trimmed by 4 bases and 5 bases, with 22 bases remaining between them. The CDR3 covers 16 residues. CDR3 in DNA: TGTGCCAGCAGCCCCGGACCGGGGGCGCTCTCTCACGAGCAGTACTTC. Protein sequence: CASSPGPGALSHEQYF.

A few counts support this clone. DNA of the CDR3: TGCAGCGGGTTGGCAGGGAGAACTGAAGCTTTCTTT. Amino acids: CSGLAGRTEAFF. The genes are TRBV29-1 and TRBJ1-1; D might be TRBD1 (5 bases). CDR1 is SQVTM and CDR2 is ANQGSEA in the germline V gene. The V end was cut by 7 bases, the J end by 5 bases, with 14 bases between. CDR3 length equals 12 residues.